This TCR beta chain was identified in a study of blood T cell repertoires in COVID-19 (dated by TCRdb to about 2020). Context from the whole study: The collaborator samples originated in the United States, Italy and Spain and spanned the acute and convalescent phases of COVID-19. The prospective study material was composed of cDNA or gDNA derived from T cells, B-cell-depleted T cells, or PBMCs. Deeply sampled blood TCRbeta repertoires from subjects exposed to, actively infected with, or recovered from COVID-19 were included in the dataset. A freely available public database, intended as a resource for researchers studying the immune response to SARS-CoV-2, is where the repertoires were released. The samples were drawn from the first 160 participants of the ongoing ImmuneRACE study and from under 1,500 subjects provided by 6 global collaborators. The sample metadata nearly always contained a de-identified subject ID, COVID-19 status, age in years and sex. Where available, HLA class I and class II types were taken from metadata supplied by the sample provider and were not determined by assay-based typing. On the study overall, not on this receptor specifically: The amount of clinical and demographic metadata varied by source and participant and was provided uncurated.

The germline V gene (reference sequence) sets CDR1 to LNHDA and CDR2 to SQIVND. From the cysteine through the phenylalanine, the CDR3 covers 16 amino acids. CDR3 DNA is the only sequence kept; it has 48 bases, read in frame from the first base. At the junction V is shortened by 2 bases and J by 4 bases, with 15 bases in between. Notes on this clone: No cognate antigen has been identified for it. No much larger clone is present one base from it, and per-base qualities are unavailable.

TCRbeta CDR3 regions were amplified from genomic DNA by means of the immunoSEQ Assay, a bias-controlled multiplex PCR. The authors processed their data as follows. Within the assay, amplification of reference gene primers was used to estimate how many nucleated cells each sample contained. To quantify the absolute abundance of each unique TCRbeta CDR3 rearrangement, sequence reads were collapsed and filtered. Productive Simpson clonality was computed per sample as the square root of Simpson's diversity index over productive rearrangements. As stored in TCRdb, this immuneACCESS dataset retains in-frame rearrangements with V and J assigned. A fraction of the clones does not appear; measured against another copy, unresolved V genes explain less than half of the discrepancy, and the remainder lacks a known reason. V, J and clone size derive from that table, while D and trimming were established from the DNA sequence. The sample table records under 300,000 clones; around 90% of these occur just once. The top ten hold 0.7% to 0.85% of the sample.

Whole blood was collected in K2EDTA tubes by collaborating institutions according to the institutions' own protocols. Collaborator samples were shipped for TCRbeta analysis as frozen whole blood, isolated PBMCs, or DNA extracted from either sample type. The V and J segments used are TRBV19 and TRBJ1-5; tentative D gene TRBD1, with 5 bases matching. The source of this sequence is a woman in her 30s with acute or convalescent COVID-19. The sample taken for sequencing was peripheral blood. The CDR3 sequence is CASSIKLGHQNQPQHF. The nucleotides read TGTGCCAGTAGTATAAAATTAGGACACCAAAATCAGCCCCAGCATTTT.